This T cell receptor (beta chain) was sequenced for a study of breast tumors, draining lymph nodes, adjacent tissues. This CDR3 contains 14 residues. Germline CDR1 SGHRS, CDR2 YFSETQ. V shed 4 bases and J shed 3 bases, with 14 bases lying between them. The study, taken as a whole, reports: Findings are consistent with lymph node origin and intratumoral expansion of most tumor T cells. That most tumor T cells come from lymph nodes remained unproven. Tumors had less TCR diversity than lymph nodes, more than nontumor tissue. Luminal-like breast cancer showed significantly higher tumor–nontumor repertoire similarity than basal-like.

Breast cancer patients provided tissue from their axillary draining lymph nodes. TCRdb used MiXCR to reprocess the multiplex PCR reads, holding one entry per CDR3 protein. The table lists around 230,000 distinct CDR3 sequences, about 34% of them singletons, with just over 1.4% in the top ten. This clonotype was picked up many times. What it recognizes is unknown. The sequencing sample was made of axillary lymph node tissue. The chain is built from TRBV5-1 and TRBJ2-7; maybe TRBD1 (6 bases). This receptor was obtained from a female donor with breast cancer. Some clones in this sample may be carry-over from other donors' samples. CDR3 amino acids: CASSQTGQHYEQYF. The DNA of the CDR3 is TGCGCCAGCAGCCAAACCGGACAGCACTACGAGCAGTACTTC.